The clone carrying this T cell receptor (beta chain) was seen a single time. No antigen is known for it. This CDR3 has 14 residues. The V gene's germline CDR1 is SNHLY and CDR2 FYNNEI. Trimming shortened V by 7 bases and J by 5 bases, and 15 bases separated the two germline ends. The entry originates in a study of cytomegalovirus exposure and HLA in healthy donors. Study as a whole: Drawn from HLA-typed donors, around 85 million unique TCRs were held in an early data release.

PCR was performed using 60 Vbeta and 13 Jbeta primers. The assay was immunoSEQ multiplex PCR, and TCRdb's table has in-frame clones only and misses some. The table includes over 150,000 clones, 70% to 80% detected once. Study conclusions and caveats: As was reported, the classifier diagnosed cytomegalovirus status with high specificity and sensitivity. The study flagged about 150 TCR beta chains as cytomegalovirus-associated. In an earlier analysis, most TCR beta V segments were productive about 87% or about 30% of the time.

The chain links TRBV2 to TRBJ1-5; D might be TRBD1 (5 bases). The TCR sequence derives from a woman in her twenties or thirties in good health and CMV-seronegative. Sample: PBMCs. The CDR3 DNA follows: TGTGCCAGCACCTCCGACAGTGGATATCAGCCCCAGCATTTT. Translated: CASTSDSGYQPQHF. The full variable domain, in which reference TRBV2 and TRBJ1-5 provide the parts outside the CDR3, is EPEVTQTPSHQVTQMGQEVILRCVPISNHLYFYWYRQILGQKVEFLVSFYNNEISEKSEIFDDQFSVERPDGSNFTLKIRSTKLEDSAMYFCASTSDSGYQPQHFGDGTRLSIL.